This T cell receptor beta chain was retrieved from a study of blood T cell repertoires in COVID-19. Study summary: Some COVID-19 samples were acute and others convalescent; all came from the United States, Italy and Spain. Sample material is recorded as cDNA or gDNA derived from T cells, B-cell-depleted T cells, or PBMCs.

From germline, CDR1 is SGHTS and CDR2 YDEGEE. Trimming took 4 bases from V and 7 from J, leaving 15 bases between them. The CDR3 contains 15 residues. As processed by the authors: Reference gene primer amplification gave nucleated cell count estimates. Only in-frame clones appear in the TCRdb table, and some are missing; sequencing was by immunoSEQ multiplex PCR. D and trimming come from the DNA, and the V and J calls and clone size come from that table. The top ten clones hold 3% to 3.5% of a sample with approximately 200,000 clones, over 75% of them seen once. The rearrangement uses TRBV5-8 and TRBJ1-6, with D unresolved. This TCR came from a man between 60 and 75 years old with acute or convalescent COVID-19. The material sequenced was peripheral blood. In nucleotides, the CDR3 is TGTGCCAGCAGCCGCGAAGAGGGAGCAAATTCACCCCTCCACTTT. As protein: CASSREEGANSPLHF.